This TCR beta chain was retrieved from a study of early T cells in non-severe SARS-CoV-2 infection. In the study overall: Sequencing input comprised bulk RNA from unsorted whole blood; chain pairing was not available.

CDR1 and CDR2 (germline): LNHNV, YYDKDF (reference sequence). This CDR3 has 14 residues. V dropped 0 bases and J dropped 2 bases, with 7 bases sitting between them. MiXCR, run by TCRdb on the 5' RACE reads, gives a single entry per CDR3 protein. The profile shows more than 55,000 distinct CDR3 sequences, 5% to 6.5% of them singletons. This clonotype was found a few times. This TCR came from an adult who was a healthcare worker with PCR-confirmed SARS-CoV-2 infection or an uninfected control (not recorded which). This chain joins TRBV15 and TRBJ1-1; D is undetermined. The input for sequencing was whole blood, taken at baseline. The DNA for the CDR3 is TGTGCCACCAGCAGAGATTTGGGAAACACTGAAGCTTTCTTT. Translation: CATSRDLGNTEAFF.